The 20 T cell receptor beta chains below come from one sample, sequenced in a study of blood T cell repertoires in COVID-19. The table came from immunoSEQ multiplex PCR; TCRdb's copy has only in-frame clones and leaves some out. The top ten clones hold around 4.1% of a sample with roughly 290,000 clones, around four fifths of them seen once. What was sequenced was peripheral blood. Receptors originate from a woman between 45 and 65 years old with active or convalescent COVID-19.

The V call is TRBV6-1, the J call TRBJ1-3; 8 nucleotides align to TRBD1. CDR3 length: 18 residues. Germline assignment: CDR1 MNHNS and CDR2 SASEGT. V lost 1 base and J lost 0; bases outside the gene matches: 8. In nucleotides, the CDR3 is TGTGCCAGCAGTGAAGTTCATTTCGGGACAGGCTCTGGAAACACCATATATTTT. Its protein product is CASSEVHFGTGSGNTIYF.

The V call is TRBV27, the J call TRBJ2-2; tentatively, D is TRBD2 (7 bases). CDR3 length: 17 residues. CDR1 and CDR2 from the germline V gene are MNHEY and SMNVEV (reference sequence). V lost 5 bases to trimming and J lost 7 bases, with 23 bases between them. CDR3 sequence (DNA): TGTGCCAGCAGTCCCCGGGGCGGAGGGGGGAGGGGCGGGGAGCTGTTTTTT. It codes for CASSPRGGGGRGGELFF.

V is TRBV4-1 and J is TRBJ2-3; D uncertain. CDR3 length equals 13 residues. V was cut by 2 bases and J by 3 bases, with 6 bases left in between. Germline V gives CDR1 MGHRA, CDR2 YSYEKL. The CDR3 bases are TGCGCCAGCAGCCAAACTTCGACAGATACGCAGTATTTT. Translation gives CASSQTSTDTQYF.

V is TRBV19 and J is TRBJ1-3, with 7 bases lining up with TRBD1. This CDR3 is 13 amino acids long. Trimming cost V 8 bases and J 4 bases; bases outside gene matches: 5. Germline V gene lookup returns CDR1 LNHDA and CDR2 SQIVND (reference sequence). The CDR3 is CASVGTAGNTIYF. The DNA of the CDR3 is TGTGCCAGTGTGGGGACAGCCGGAAACACCATATATTTT.

This chain connects TRBV5-1 to TRBJ1-4, with TRBD1 as a possible D gene (6 bases). The CDR3 covers 14 residues. Deletions cut 4 bases from V and 8 bases from J, with 15 bases between. From germline, CDR1 is SGHRS and CDR2 YFSETQ. The CDR3, as DNA: TGCGCCAGCAGCATACAGGGAACGTGGGAAAAACTGTTTTTT. Amino acid sequence: CASSIQGTWEKLFF.

This chain links TRBV10-3 with TRBJ2-3; 14 bases are a match to TRBD2. CDR3 length equals 16 residues. Germline V lookup: CDR1 ENHRY, CDR2 SYGVKD. The V gene end was trimmed by 6 bases and the J gene end by 2 bases; junction bases not matched to a gene: 4. The CDR3 DNA sequence: TGTGCCATCAGGGGGACTAGCGGGAGCAACACAGATACGCAGTATTTT. Translating it yields CAIRGTSGSNTDTQYF.

This clone occurred a few times. The chain couples TRBV5-1 to TRBJ2-3; 13 bases align to TRBD2. Per germline, CDR1 SGHRS and CDR2 YFSETQ. This CDR3 contains 18 residues. V dropped 2 bases and J dropped 0; count of bases not matched to a gene: 6. CDR3 coding DNA: TGCGCCAGCAGCTTTTGGGGGACTAGCGGGACTAGCACAGATACGCAGTATTTT. Translated, it gives CASSFWGTSGTSTDTQYF.

This clone was detected once. The chain combines TRBV5-1 with TRBJ2-6, with unresolved D. CDR1 and CDR2 from the germline V gene are SGHRS and YFSETQ. The CDR3 spans 16 residues. V shed 3 bases and J shed 0 bases, with 10 bases lying between them. CDR3 protein: CASSSRDSSGANVLTF. In nucleotides, the CDR3 is TGCGCCAGCAGCTCCCGAGATTCCTCTGGGGCCAACGTCCTGACTTTC.

The chain has TRBV5-1 and TRBJ1-2; 10 positions agree with TRBD1. Germline CDR1 reads SGHRS; CDR2 reads YFSETQ. J gave up 6 bases and V 0 bases, and 8 bases lay outside the gene matches. This CDR3 is 16 amino acids long. This chain's CDR3 is CASSLGWTGGAHGYTF. In DNA form, the CDR3 reads TGCGCCAGCAGCTTGGGTTGGACAGGGGGGGCCCATGGCTACACCTTC.

The chain joins TRBV7-2 to TRBJ2-5; D is perhaps TRBD1 (6 bases). The V end lost 1 base, the J end lost 5 bases, and 8 bases lay between the germline ends. The CDR3 length is 13 residues. Germline lookup yields CDR1 SGHTA and CDR2 FQGNSA. The CDR3 loop is CASSLDRVETQYF. The CDR3 nucleotides are TGTGCCAGCAGCTTAGACAGGGTGGAGACCCAGTACTTC.

The chain recombines TRBV5-4 with TRBJ2-1; 9 positions match TRBD2. CDR3 length: 14 amino acids. V trimming: 4 bases; J trimming: 4 bases; junction bases outside the gene matches: 3. The germline CDR1 and CDR2 sequences are SGHNT and YYREEE (reference sequence). The CDR3 reads CASSPSGIYNEQFF. The CDR3 coding sequence is TGTGCCAGCAGCCCTAGCGGGATTTACAATGAGCAGTTCTTC.

CDR3 DNA sequence: TGTGCCAGCAGTTACGGGACAGGGAGCCTCGATCAGCCCCAGCATTTT. Residues: CASSYGTGSLDQPQHF. The rearrangement uses TRBV6-6 and TRBJ1-5; 9 bases agree with TRBD1. Germline V gene lookup returns CDR1 MNHNY and CDR2 SVGAGI (reference sequence). Trimming cost V 2 bases and J 5 bases; bases outside gene matches: 7. The CDR3 consists of 16 residues.

V usage is TRBV6-6 and J usage is TRBJ1-1; D gene uncertain. Germline CDR1 is MNHNY and CDR2 is SVGAGI (reference sequence). The CDR3 runs 15 residues. V was trimmed by 6 bases and J by 7 bases, leaving 21 bases between them. The CDR3 sequence: CASSSPPGAPYEAFF. CDR3 DNA: TGTGCCAGCAGCAGTCCCCCGGGTGCCCCCTATGAAGCTTTCTTT.

The J gene is TRBJ2-7, the V gene TRBV2, with 9 bases aligning to TRBD1. CDR1 SNHLY and CDR2 FYNNEI come from the germline V gene. The trim removed 2 bases at V and 3 bases at J, leaving 5 bases unmatched. CDR3 length equals 15 residues. The CDR3 loop reads CASSEYGTGYYEQYF. In DNA form, the CDR3 reads TGTGCCAGCAGTGAATACGGGACAGGGTACTACGAGCAGTACTTC. The whole variable domain, remainder taken from reference TRBV2 and TRBJ2-7, is EPEVTQTPSHQVTQMGQEVILRCVPISNHLYFYWYRQILGQKVEFLVSFYNNEISEKSEIFDDQFSVERPDGSNFTLKIRSTKLEDSAMYFCASSEYGTGYYEQYFGPGTRLTVT.

This chain connects TRBV27 to TRBJ2-3; 7 bases fit TRBD1. The junction had 8 bases not matched to a gene; V was cut back by 6 bases and J by 2 bases. The germline V gene has CDR1 MNHEY and CDR2 SMNVEV (reference sequence). The CDR3 extends over 15 amino acids. The CDR3 bases are TGTGCCAGCAGCCCCAGGACAGGTTCCACAGATACGCAGTATTTT. Its protein product is CASSPRTGSTDTQYF.

This clone is a singleton in its sample. The chain combines TRBV6-5 with TRBJ1-2; 11 positions agree with TRBD1. Germline CDR1 and CDR2: MNHEY and SVGAGI. The CDR3 length is 15 residues. Losses at the gene ends were 7 bases for V and 1 base for J; bases not matched to a gene: 5. Here the CDR3 reads CASTTGTGGNYGYTF. CDR3 bases: TGTGCCAGCACCACCGGGACAGGGGGTAACTATGGCTACACCTTC.

V is TRBV5-1 and J is TRBJ2-2; 8 bases agree with TRBD1. CDR3 length: 15 amino acids. From germline, CDR1 is SGHRS and CDR2 YFSETQ. With V trimmed by 3 bases and J by 4 bases, 5 bases remained unmatched. In DNA form, the CDR3 reads TGCGCCAGCAGCTCACAGGGGGGACCCACCGGGGAGCTGTTTTTT. Protein product: CASSSQGGPTGELFF. Full variable domain (remainder filled in from reference TRBV5-1 and TRBJ2-2): KAGVTQTPRYLIKTRGQQVTLSCSPISGHRSVSWYQQTPGQGLQFLFEYFSETQRNKGNFPGRFSGRQFSNSRSEMNVSTLELGDSALYLCASSSQGGPTGELFFGEGSRLTVL.

This clone was detected a few times. V gene TRBV15 combines with J gene TRBJ2-7, with D uncertain. The ends were cut back, 0 bases at V and 3 bases at J, with 6 bases in the middle. The CDR3 extends over 13 amino acids. Germline V gives CDR1 LNHNV, CDR2 YYDKDF (reference sequence). This chain's CDR3 is CATSRDPYYEQYF. DNA for the CDR3: TGTGCCACCAGCAGAGACCCCTACTACGAGCAGTACTTC.

This sequence joins TRBV30 and TRBJ1-2, with a tentative D call TRBD1 (5 bases). The CDR3 is made up of 13 amino acids. Germline V CDR1 and CDR2: GTSNPN, SVGIG (reference sequence). The germline V and J ends were trimmed by 0 bases and 4 bases, with 9 bases remaining between them. In DNA form, the CDR3 reads TGTGCCTGGAGTGTTGTTAGGGGCTATGGCTACACCTTC. Its protein product is CAWSVVRGYGYTF.

The genes are TRBV6-5 and TRBJ2-1; perhaps TRBD2 as D (5 bases). The CDR3 has 14 amino acids. Deletions cut 10 bases from V and 0 bases from J, with 13 bases between. The V gene's germline CDR1 is MNHEY and CDR2 SVGAGI. In DNA, the CDR3 is TGTGCCACCCTGAGGGATAGCTCCTACAATGAGCAGTTCTTC. It is translated as CATLRDSSYNEQFF.